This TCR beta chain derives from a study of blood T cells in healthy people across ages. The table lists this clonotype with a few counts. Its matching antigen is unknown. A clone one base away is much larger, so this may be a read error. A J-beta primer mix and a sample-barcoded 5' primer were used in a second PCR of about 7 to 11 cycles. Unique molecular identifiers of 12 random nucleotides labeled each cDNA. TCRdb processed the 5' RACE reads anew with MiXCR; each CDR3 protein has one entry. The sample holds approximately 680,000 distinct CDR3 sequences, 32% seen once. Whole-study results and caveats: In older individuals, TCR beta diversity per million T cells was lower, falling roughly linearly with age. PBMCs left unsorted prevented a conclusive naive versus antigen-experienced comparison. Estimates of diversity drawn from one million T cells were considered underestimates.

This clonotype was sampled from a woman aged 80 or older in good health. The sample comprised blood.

The CDR3, as DNA: TGCGCCAGCAGCTTCATGGGCTGGGGGACGACTAATGAAAAACTGTTTTTT. Translating gives CASSFMGWGTTNEKLFF. The chain is built from TRBV5-1 and TRBJ1-4, with D tentatively TRBD1 (5 bases). Germline lookup yields CDR1 SGHRS and CDR2 YFSETQ. V lost 2 bases and J lost 2, with 16 bases in between. This CDR3 contains 17 residues.